This is a list of T cell receptor beta chains from one sample in a study of Graves' ophthalmopathy and Graves' hyperthyroidism. Each CDR3 protein gets one entry after TCRdb re-called the multiplex PCR reads with MiXCR. The profile shows around 1,200,000 distinct CDR3 sequences, approximately 35% of them singletons. Sequencing used peripheral blood or thyroid tissue (not recorded which). The origin of the receptors is an adult man with Graves' hyperthyroidism. The conserved cysteine and the conserved F or W are not part of the CDR3 here.

TRBV10-2	TRBJ2-7	ASTPLAGSSYEQY
TRBV10-3	TRBJ2-5	AIRGHVETQY
TRBV28	TRBJ1-5	ASSFLVGDQPQH
TRBV5-1	TRBJ1-6	ASSLARQVTLH
TRBV6-5	TRBJ2-2	ASSYTGPRELF
TRBV7-9	TRBJ1-2	ASSQGTGTGHYGYT
TRBV4-1	TRBJ2-5	ASSQEIIAGTQETQY
TRBV7-2	TRBJ2-5	ASSPGPVETQY
TRBV6-2/TRBV6-3	TRBJ1-2	ASSYNQAFGYT
TRBV20-1	TRBJ1-5	SAGGAHYSNQPQH
TRBV15	TRBJ1-5	ATSREGTRYQPQH
TRBV7-8	TRBJ2-5	ASIEGVLGSVETQY
TRBV10-3	TRBJ2-6	AISGESGANVLT
TRBV19	TRBJ2-5	AWSGDIMGEETQY
TRBV7-3	TRBJ1-5	ASSLTTGRNGNQPQH
TRBV9	TRBJ2-7	ASSVGLAGEGREQY
TRBV20-1	TRBJ2-5	SASSGETQY
TRBV10-3	TRBJ2-5	AISEVSRRGSQETQY
TRBV25-1	TRBJ2-7	ASSETGQGTEQY
TRBV20-1	TRBJ2-7	SASTALAGSGEQY
TRBV29-1	TRBJ2-5	SVEGTRGQETQY
TRBV25-1	TRBJ2-7	ASSPAIGGPT
TRBV4-1	TRBJ1-2	ASSQGQENYGYT
TRBV19	TRBJ1-1	ASSIQRNTEAF